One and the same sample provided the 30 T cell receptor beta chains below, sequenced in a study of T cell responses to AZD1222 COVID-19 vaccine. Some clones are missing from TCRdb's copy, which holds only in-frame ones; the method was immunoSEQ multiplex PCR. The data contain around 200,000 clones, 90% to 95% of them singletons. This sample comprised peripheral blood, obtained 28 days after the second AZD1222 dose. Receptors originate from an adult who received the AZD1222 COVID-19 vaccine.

CDR3 in amino acids: CASSVAGGQQETQYF. CDR3 nucleotide sequence: TGTGCCAGCAGCGTAGCGGGAGGACAACAAGAGACCCAGTACTTC. This chain links TRBV9 with TRBJ2-5; TRBD2 matches at 7 bases. Germline loops: CDR1 SGDLS, CDR2 YYNGEE. The CDR3 loop spans 15 amino acids. V shed 0 bases, J shed 2 bases, and the junction held 4 bases outside the gene matches.

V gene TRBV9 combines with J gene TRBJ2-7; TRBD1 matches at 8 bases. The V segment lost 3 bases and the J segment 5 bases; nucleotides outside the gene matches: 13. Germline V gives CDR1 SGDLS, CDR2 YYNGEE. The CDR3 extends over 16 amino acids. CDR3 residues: CASSAQDRAGYNEQYF. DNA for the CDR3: TGTGCCAGCAGCGCACAGGACAGGGCGGGATACAACGAGCAGTACTTC. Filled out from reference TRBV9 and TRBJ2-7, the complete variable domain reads DSGVTQTPKHLITATGQRVTLRCSPRSGDLSVYWYQQSLDQGLQFLIQYYNGEERAKGNILERFSAQQFPDLHSELNLSSLELGDSALYFCASSAQDRAGYNEQYFGPGTRLTVT.

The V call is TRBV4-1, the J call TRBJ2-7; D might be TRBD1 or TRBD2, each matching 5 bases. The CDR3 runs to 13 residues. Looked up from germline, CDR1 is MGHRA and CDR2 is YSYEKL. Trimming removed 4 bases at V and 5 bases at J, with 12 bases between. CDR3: CASSPRGTHEQYF. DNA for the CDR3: TGCGCCAGCAGCCCCAGAGGGACGCACGAGCAGTACTTC.

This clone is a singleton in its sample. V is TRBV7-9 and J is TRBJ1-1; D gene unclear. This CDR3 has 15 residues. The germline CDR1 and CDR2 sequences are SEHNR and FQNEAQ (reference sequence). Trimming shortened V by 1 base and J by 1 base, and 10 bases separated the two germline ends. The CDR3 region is CASSLGSARNTEAFF. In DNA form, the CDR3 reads TGTGCCAGCAGCTTAGGATCGGCGCGGAACACTGAAGCTTTCTTT.

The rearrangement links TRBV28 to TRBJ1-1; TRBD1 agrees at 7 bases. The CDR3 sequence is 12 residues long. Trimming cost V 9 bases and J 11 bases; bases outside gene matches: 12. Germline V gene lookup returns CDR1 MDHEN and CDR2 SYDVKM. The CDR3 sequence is CASDTMTGIAFF. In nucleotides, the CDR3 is TGTGCCAGTGACACCATGACAGGGATCGCTTTCTTT.

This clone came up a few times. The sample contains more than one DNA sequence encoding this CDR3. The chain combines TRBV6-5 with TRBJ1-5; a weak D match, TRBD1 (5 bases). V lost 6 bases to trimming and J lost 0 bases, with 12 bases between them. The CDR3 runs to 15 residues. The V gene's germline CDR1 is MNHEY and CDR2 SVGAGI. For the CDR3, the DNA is TGTGCCAGCAGCCCCGACAGTTATAGCAATCAGCCCCAGCATTTT. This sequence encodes CASSPDSYSNQPQHF.

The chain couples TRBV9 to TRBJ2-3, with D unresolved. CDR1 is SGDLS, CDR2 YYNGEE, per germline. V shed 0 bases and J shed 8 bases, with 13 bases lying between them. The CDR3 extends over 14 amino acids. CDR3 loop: CASSVETMALTQYF. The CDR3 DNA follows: TGTGCCAGCAGCGTAGAAACTATGGCACTTACGCAGTATTTT. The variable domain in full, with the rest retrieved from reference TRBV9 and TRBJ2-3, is DSGVTQTPKHLITATGQRVTLRCSPRSGDLSVYWYQQSLDQGLQFLIQYYNGEERAKGNILERFSAQQFPDLHSELNLSSLELGDSALYFCASSVETMALTQYFGPGTRLTVL.

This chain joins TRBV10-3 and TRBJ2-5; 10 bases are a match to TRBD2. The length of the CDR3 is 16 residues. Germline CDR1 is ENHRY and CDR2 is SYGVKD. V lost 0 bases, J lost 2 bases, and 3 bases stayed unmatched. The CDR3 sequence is CAISESTSGPQETQYF. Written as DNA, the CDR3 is TGTGCCATCAGTGAGTCGACTAGCGGGCCTCAAGAGACCCAGTACTTC.

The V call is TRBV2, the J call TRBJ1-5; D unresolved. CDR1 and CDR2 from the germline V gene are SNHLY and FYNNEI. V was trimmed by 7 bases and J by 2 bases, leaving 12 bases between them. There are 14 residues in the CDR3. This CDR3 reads CASKRAGGNQPQHF. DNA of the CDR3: TGTGCCAGCAAGAGGGCTGGTGGCAATCAGCCCCAGCATTTT.

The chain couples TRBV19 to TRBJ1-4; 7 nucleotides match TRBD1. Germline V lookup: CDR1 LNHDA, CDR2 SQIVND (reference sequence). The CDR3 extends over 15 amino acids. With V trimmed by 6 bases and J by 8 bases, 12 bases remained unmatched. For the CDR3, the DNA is TGTGCCAGTAGCCGCCTACAGGGGTCGGTCGAAAAACTGTTTTTT. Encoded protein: CASSRLQGSVEKLFF.

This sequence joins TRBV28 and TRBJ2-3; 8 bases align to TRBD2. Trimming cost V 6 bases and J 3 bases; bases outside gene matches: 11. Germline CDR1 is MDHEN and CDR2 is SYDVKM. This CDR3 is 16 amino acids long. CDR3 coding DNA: TGTGCCAGCAGCCCGCTTCAGCGGGAGCTAACAGATACGCAGTATTTT. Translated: CASSPLQRELTDTQYF.

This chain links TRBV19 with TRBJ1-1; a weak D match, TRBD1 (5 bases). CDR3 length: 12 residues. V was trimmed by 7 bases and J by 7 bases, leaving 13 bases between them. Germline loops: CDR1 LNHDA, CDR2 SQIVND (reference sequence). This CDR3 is CASIHRGGEAFF. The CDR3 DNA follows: TGTGCCAGTATACACCGGGGGGGTGAAGCTTTCTTT.

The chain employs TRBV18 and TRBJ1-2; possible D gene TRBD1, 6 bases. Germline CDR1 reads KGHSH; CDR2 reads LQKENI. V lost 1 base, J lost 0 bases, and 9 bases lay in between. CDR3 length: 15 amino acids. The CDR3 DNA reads TGTGCCAGCTCACCACGCCAGGGGACTAACTATGGCTACACCTTC. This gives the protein CASSPRQGTNYGYTF.

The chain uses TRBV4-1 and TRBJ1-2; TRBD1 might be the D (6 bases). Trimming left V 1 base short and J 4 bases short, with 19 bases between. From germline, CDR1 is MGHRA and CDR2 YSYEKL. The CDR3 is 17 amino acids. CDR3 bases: TGCGCCAGCAGCCAAGTTTTAACTCAAGGGGGGATCTATGGCTACACCTTC. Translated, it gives CASSQVLTQGGIYGYTF.

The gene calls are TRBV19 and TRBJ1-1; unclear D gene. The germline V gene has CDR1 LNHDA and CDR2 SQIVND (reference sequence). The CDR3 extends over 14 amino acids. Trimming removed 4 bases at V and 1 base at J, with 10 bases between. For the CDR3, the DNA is TGTGCCAGTAGTAAACCGGACGGGAACACTGAAGCTTTCTTT. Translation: CASSKPDGNTEAFF.

The CDR3 region is CAISRTGELFF. DNA for the CDR3: TGTGCCATTTCGAGGACCGGGGAGCTGTTTTTT. The chain employs TRBV28 and TRBJ2-2; D remains unclear. Germline CDR1 MDHEN, CDR2 SYDVKM. V was shortened by 10 bases and J by 5 bases, with 8 bases between the two germline ends. The CDR3 is 11 amino acids.

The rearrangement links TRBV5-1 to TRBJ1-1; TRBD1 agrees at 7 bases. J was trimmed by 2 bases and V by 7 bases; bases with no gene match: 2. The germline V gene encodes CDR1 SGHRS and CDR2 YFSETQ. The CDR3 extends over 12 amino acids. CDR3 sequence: CASRQGNTEAFF. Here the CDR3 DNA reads TGCGCCAGCCGACAGGGTAACACTGAAGCTTTCTTT. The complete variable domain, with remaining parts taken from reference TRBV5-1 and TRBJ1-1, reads KAGVTQTPRYLIKTRGQQVTLSCSPISGHRSVSWYQQTPGQGLQFLFEYFSETQRNKGNFPGRFSGRQFSNSRSEMNVSTLELGDSALYLCASRQGNTEAFFGQGTRLTVV.

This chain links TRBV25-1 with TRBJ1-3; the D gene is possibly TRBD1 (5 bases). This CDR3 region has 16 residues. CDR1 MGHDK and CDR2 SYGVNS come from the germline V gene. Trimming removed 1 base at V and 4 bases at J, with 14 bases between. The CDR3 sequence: CASSEWDGGRGNTIYF. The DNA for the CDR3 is TGTGCCAGCAGTGAATGGGACGGGGGACGGGGAAACACCATATATTTT.

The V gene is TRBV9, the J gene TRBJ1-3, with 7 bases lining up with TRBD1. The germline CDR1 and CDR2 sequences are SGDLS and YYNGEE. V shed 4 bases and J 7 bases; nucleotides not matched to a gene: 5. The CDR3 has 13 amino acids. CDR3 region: CASSTTGSNTIYF. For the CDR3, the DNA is TGTGCCAGCAGCACGACAGGGTCTAACACCATATATTTT.

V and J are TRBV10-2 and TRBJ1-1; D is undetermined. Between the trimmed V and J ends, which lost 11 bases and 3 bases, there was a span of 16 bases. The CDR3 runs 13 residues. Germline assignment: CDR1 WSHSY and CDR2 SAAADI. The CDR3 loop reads CAGKIQEDTEAFF. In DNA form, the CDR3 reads TGCGCCGGCAAGATCCAAGAGGACACTGAAGCTTTCTTT.

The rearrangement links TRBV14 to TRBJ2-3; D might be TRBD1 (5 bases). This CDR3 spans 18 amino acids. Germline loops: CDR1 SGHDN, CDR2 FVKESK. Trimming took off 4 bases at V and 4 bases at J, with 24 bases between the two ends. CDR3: CASSLDPSRGPIPDTQYF. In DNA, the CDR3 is TGTGCCAGCAGCCTCGATCCGAGTAGGGGCCCAATCCCAGATACGCAGTATTTT.

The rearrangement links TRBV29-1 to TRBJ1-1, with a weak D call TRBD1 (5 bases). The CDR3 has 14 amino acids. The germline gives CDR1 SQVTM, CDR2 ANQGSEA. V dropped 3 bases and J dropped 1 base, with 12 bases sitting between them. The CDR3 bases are TGCAGCGTTGACATGGCGGGGGGGAACACTGAAGCTTTCTTT. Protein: CSVDMAGGNTEAFF.

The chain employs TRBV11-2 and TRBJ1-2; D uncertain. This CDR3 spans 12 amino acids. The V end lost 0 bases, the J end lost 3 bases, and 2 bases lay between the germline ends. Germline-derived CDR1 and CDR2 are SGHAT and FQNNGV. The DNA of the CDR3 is TGTGCCAGCAGCTTAGATGACTATGGCTACACCTTC. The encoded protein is CASSLDDYGYTF.

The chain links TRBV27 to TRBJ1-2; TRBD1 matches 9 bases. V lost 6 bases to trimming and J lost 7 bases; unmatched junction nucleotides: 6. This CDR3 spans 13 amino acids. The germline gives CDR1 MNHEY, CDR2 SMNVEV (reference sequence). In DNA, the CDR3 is TGTGCCAGCAGGATAACAGGGGGCCGTGGCTACACCTTC. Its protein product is CASRITGGRGYTF.

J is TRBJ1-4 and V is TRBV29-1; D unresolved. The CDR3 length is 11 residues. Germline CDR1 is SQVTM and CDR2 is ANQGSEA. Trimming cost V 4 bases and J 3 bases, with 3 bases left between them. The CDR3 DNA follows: TGCAGCGTTGCAGCTAATGAAAAACTGTTTTTT. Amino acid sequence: CSVAANEKLFF.

This chain's CDR3 is CASSLYLASTGELFF. The CDR3 nucleotides read TGTGCCAGCAGCCTCTATTTAGCCAGCACCGGGGAGCTGTTTTTT. The chain has TRBV2 and TRBJ2-2; no clear D. Between the trimmed V and J ends, which lost 6 bases and 4 bases, there was a span of 15 bases. CDR1 and CDR2 (germline): SNHLY, FYNNEI. The CDR3 spans 15 residues.

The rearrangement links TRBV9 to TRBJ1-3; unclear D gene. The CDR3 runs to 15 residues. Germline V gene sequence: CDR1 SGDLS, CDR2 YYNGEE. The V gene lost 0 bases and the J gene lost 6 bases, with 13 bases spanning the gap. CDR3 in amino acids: CASSVDPGGENTIYF. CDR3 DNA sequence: TGTGCCAGCAGCGTAGACCCAGGTGGAGAAAACACCATATATTTT.

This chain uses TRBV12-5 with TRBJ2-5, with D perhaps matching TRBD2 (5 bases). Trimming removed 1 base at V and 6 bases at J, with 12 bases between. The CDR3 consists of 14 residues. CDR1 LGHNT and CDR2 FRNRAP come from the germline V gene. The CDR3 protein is CASGLELEEKTQYF. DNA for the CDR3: TGTGCTAGTGGTTTGGAACTAGAGGAGAAGACCCAGTACTTC.

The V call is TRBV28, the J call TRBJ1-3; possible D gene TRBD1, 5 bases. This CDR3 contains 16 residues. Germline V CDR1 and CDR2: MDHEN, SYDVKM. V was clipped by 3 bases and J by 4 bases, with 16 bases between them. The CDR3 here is CASSLGRGVAGNTIYF. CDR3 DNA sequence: TGTGCCAGCAGTTTGGGGCGCGGGGTGGCAGGAAACACCATATATTTT. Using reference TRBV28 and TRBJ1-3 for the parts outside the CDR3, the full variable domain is DVKVTQSSRYLVKRTGEKVFLECVQDMDHENMFWYRQDPGLGLRLIYFSYDVKMKEKGDIPEGYSVSREKKERFSLILESASTNQTSMYLCASSLGRGVAGNTIYFGEGSWLTVV.

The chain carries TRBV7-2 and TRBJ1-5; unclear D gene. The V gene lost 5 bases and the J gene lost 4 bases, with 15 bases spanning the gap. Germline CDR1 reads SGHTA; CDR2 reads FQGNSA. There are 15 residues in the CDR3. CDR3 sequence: CASSLLTGANQPQHF. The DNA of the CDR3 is TGTGCCAGCAGCCTATTGACTGGAGCTAATCAGCCCCAGCATTTT. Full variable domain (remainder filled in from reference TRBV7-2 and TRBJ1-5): GAGVSQSPSNKVTEKGKDVELRCDPISGHTALYWYRQSLGQGLEFLIYFQGNSAPDKSGLPSDRFSAERTGGSVSTLTIQRTQQEDSAVYLCASSLLTGANQPQHFGDGTRLSIL.